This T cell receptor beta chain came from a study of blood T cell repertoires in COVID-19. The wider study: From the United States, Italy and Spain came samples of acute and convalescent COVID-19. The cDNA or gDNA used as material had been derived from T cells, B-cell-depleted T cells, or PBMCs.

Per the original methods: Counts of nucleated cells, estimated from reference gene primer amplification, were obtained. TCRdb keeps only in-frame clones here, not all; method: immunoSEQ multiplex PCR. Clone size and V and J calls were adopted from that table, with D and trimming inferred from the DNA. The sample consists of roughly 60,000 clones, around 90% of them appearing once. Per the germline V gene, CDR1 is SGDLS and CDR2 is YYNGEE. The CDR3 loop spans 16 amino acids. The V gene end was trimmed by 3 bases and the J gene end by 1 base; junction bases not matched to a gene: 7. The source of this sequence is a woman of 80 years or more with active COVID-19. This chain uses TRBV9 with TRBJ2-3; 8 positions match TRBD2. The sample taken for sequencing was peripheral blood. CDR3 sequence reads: CASSASGGQGTDTQYF. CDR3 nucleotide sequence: TGTGCCAGCAGCGCATCGGGGGGGCAGGGCACAGATACGCAGTATTTT.